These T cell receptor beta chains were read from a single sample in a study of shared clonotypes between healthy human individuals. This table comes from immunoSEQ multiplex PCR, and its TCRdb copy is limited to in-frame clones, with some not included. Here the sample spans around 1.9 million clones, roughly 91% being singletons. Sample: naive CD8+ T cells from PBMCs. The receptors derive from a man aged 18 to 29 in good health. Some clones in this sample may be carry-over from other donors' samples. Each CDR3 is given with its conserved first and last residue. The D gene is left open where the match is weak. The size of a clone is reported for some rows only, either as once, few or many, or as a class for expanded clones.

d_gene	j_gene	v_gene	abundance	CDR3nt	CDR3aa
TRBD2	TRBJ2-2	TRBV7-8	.	TGTGCCAGCAGCTTAGAACTAGCGGGAGCGATGACCGGGGAGCTGTTTTTT	CASSLELAGAMTGELFF
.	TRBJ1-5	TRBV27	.	TGTGCCAGCACCTTATCGGGGGTGGGCAATCAGCCCCAGCATTTT	CASTLSGVGNQPQHF
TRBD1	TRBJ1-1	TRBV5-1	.	TGCGCCAGCAGCTCCGGACAGGAGGAGAACACTGAAGCTTTCTTT	CASSSGQEENTEAFF
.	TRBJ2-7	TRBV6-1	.	TGTGCCAGCAGGCTTCAGTCTCTCGCCTACGAGCAGTACTTC	CASRLQSLAYEQYF
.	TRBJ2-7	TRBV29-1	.	TGCAGCTACCTCCCGGGGGACTCCTACGAGCAGTACTTC	CSYLPGDSYEQYF
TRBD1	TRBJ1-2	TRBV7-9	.	TGTGCCAGCACCCTGTCCGACAGGGCGGGCTACACCTTC	CASTLSDRAGYTF
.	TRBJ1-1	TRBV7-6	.	TGTGCCAGCAGCTCGGACATCATGAACACTGAAGCTTTCTTT	CASSSDIMNTEAFF
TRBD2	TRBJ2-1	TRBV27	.	TGTGCCAGCAGGCCCCTCTCGGGGGGGGCGTTCGATGAGCAGTTCTTC	CASRPLSGGAFDEQFF
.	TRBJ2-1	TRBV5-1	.	TGCGCCAGCAGCCTGACAAGCTCCTACAATGAGCAGTTCTTC	CASSLTSSYNEQFF
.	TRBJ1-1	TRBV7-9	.	TGTGCCAGCAGCGCCCCCGAGATCTGGGACCCACGACGAAACACTGAAGCTTTCTTT	CASSAPEIWDPRRNTEAFF
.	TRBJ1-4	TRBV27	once	TGTGCCAGCAGATCAGGGGTTCGGACTAATGAAAAACTGTTTTTT	CASRSGVRTNEKLFF
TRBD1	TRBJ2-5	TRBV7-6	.	TGTGCCAGCAGCTCGAATACCGGGACAGGGAAAGAGACCCAGTACTTC	CASSSNTGTGKETQYF
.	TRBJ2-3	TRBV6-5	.	TGTGCCAGCAGTTACTCCCAGTTGAGGGATACGCAGTATTTT	CASSYSQLRDTQYF
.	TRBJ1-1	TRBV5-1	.	TGCGCCAGCAGCCCCCCGGGTGCCACTGAAGCTTTCTTT	CASSPPGATEAFF
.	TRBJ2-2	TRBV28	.	TGTGCCAGCAGTTTGATGAGGCCGAACACCGGGGAGCTGTTTTTT	CASSLMRPNTGELFF
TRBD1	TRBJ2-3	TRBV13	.	TGTGCCAGCAGCCTCGGACAGGGGGAGATAACTAGCACAGATACGCAGTATTTT	CASSLGQGEITSTDTQYF
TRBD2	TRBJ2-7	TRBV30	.	TGTGCCTGGAGTATTGGGGAACGACTAGCGGGGGTCGAGCAGTACTTC	CAWSIGERLAGVEQYF
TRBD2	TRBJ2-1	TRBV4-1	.	TGCGCCAGCAGCCAAGCACTAGCGGGACCCGACAATGAGCAGTTCTTC	CASSQALAGPDNEQFF
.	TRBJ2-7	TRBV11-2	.	TGTGCCAGCAGCCCCCCTGGCCTGATTTTTTACGAGCAGTACTTC	CASSPPGLIFYEQYF
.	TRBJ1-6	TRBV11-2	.	TGTGCCAGCAGCTTAGCTGGGGATAATTCACCCCTCCACTTT	CASSLAGDNSPLHF
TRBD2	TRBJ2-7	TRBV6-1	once	TGTGCCAGCACCGGGCAGGGAGGGTTCTACGAGCAGTACTTC	CASTGQGGFYEQYF
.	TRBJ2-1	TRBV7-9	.	TGTGCCAGCAGCTCCTCTGACACTGAGCAGTTCTTC	CASSSSDTEQFF
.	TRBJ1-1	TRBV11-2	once	TGTGCCAGCAGCTTAGGGGGGAGGGCTGAAGCTTTCTTT	CASSLGGRAEAFF
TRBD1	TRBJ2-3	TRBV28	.	TGTGCCAGCTCGGCAAACGACAGGGAACGGGGCGGTGATTTT	CASSANDRERGGDF
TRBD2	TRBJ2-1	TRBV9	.	TGTGCCAGCTGCCGAGGACTAGCGGGCTACAATGAGCAGTTCTTC	CASCRGLAGYNEQFF
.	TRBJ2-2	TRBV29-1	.	TGCAGCGTGAGGGAGCTGGGCACCGGGGAGCTGTTTTTT	CSVRELGTGELFF
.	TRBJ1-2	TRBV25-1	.	TGTGCCAGCAGTGAATACGGGGGGGAAGGCTTCTGGGGCTACACCTTC	CASSEYGGEGFWGYTF
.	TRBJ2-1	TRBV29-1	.	TGCAGCGTCCGGGACACCTACAATGAGCAGTTCTTC	CSVRDTYNEQFF
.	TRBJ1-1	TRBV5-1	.	TGCGCCAGCAGCTTGCTGGGCACTGAAGCTTTCTTT	CASSLLGTEAFF
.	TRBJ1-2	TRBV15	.	TGTGCCACCAGCCCGACACCCGAAGTAGCCGGCTACACCTTC	CATSPTPEVAGYTF
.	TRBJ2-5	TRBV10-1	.	TGCGCCAGCAGTGATGGGTATAAAGGGGGGGAAAGATTGGAGACCCAGTACTTC	CASSDGYKGGERLETQYF
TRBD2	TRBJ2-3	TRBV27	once	TGTGCCAGCAGTCCCCGAAGCGGGGCTAGCACAGATACGCAGTATTTT	CASSPRSGASTDTQYF
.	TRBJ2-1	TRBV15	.	TGTGCCACCAGCAGAGAGGGACTCCTCAGGGAGCAGTTCTTC	CATSREGLLREQFF
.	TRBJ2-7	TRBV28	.	TGTGCCAGCAGTTCCCCAGGGATTCTCTACGAGCAGTACTTC	CASSSPGILYEQYF
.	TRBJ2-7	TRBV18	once	TGTGCCAGCTGGTCGGGGACAAGAGCCTACGAGCAGTACTTC	CASWSGTRAYEQYF
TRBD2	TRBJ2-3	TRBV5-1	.	TGCGCCAGCAGCTTACTAGCGGCTAGCACAGATACGCAGTATTTT	CASSLLAASTDTQYF
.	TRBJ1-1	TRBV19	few	TGTGCCAGCCCCCCGTCGAACACTGAAGCTTTCTTT	CASPPSNTEAFF
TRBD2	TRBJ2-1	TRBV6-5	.	TGTGCCAGCAGTTACTTTAGCGGGAGCTCCTACAATGAGCAGTTCTTC	CASSYFSGSSYNEQFF
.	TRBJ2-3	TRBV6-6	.	TGTGCCAGCAGCTACCTCAGCGGAAACACAGATACGCAGTATTTT	CASSYLSGNTDTQYF
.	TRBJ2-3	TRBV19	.	TGTGCCAGTAGTATGGGCCCAGCGGGCACAGATACGCAGTATTTT	CASSMGPAGTDTQYF
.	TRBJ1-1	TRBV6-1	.	TGTGCCAGCAGTGAAAGTAGGACAGTGGGTTGGAACACTGAAGCTTTCTTT	CASSESRTVGWNTEAFF
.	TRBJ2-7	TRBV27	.	TGTGCCAGCAGTCCCACACCCCTCACCGGACAGCAGTACTTC	CASSPTPLTGQQYF
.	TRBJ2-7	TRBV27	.	TGTGCCAGCAGTTTATTTTTGGCAGCCGGGGAGCAGTACTTC	CASSLFLAAGEQYF
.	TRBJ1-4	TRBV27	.	TGTGCCAGCAGTCTGGTAGGGAACTATGGAGAAAAACTGTTTTTT	CASSLVGNYGEKLFF
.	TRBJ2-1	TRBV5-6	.	TGTGCCAGCAGCTTATACGGGTCCGGTCGCGGGCAGTTCTTC	CASSLYGSGRGQFF
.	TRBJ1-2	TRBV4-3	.	TGCGCCAGCAGCCAAGATCGGCAACTCTATGGCTACACCTTC	CASSQDRQLYGYTF
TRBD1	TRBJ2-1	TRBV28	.	TGTGCCAGCTCCGGACAGGCCTACAATGAGCAGTTCTTC	CASSGQAYNEQFF
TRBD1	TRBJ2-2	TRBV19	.	TGTGCCAGTACCCCACAGGGGTCCTCGAACACCGGGGAGCTGTTTTTT	CASTPQGSSNTGELFF
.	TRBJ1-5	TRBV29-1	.	TGCAGCGCCCCGGGCTCTGATCAGCCCCAGCATTTT	CSAPGSDQPQHF
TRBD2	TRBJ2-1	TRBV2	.	TGTGCCAGCAGTACGGGACTACCACAGTTCTTC	CASSTGLPQFF
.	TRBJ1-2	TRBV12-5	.	TGTGCTAGTGGTTCGGCCGGGACATCTACCGGCTACACCTTC	CASGSAGTSTGYTF
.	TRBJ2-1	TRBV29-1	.	TGCAGCGTTGATTGGAGGGGGACCTACAATGAGCAGTTCTTC	CSVDWRGTYNEQFF
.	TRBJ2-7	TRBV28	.	TGTGCCAGCAGTTTAGGGGACTCGACATACGAGCAGTACTTC	CASSLGDSTYEQYF
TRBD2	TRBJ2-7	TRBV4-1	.	TGCGCCAGCAGCCAAGCTAGGACTAGCGGGATCTCCTACGAGCAGTACTTC	CASSQARTSGISYEQYF
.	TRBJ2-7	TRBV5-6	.	TGTGCCAGCAGCCCAGGGTTTACCGTGCGGGAGCAGTACTTC	CASSPGFTVREQYF
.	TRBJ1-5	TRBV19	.	TGTGCCAGTAGTATTTGGCAGGCCGATAGCAGCCAGCCCCAGCATTTT	CASSIWQADSSQPQHF
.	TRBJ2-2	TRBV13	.	TGTGCCAGCAGCCCGGCGGCCGGGGAGCTGTTTTTT	CASSPAAGELFF